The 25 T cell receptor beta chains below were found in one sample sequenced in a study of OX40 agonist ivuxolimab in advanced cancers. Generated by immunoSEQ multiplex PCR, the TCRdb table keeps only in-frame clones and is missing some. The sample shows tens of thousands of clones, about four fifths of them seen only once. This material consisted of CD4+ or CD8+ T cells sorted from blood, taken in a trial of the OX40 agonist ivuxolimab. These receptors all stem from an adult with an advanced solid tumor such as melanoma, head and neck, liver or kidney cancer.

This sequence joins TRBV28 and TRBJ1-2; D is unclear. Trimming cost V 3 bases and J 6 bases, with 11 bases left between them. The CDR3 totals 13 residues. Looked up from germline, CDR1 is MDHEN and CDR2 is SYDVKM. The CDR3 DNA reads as TGTGCCAGCAGTTTCTTACAGAACGATGGCTACACCTTC. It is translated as CASSFLQNDGYTF.

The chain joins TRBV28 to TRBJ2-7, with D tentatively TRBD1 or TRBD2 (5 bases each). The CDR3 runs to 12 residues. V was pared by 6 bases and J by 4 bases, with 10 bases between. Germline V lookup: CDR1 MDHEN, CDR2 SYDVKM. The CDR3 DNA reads TGTGCCAGCAGGGGGGTAAGGTACGAGCAGTACTTC. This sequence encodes CASRGVRYEQYF. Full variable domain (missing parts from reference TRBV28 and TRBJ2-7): DVKVTQSSRYLVKRTGEKVFLECVQDMDHENMFWYRQDPGLGLRLIYFSYDVKMKEKGDIPEGYSVSREKKERFSLILESASTNQTSMYLCASRGVRYEQYFGPGTRLTVT.

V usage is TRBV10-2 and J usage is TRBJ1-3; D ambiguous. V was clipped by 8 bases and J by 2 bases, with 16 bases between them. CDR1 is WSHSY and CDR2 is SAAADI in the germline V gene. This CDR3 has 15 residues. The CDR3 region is CASLRRGLAGNTIYF. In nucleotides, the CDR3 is TGCGCCAGCCTCAGGCGGGGATTGGCTGGAAACACCATATATTTT.

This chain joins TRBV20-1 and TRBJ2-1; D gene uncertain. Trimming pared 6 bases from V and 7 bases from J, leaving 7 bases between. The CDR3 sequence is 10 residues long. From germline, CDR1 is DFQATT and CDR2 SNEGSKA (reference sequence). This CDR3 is CSAQVNEQFF. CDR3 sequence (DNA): TGCAGTGCACAAGTGAATGAGCAGTTCTTC.

The CDR3: CASSLKMNEQFF. The CDR3 DNA reads TGTGCCAGCAGCTTAAAGATGAATGAGCAGTTCTTC. The V and J genes are TRBV7-8 and TRBJ2-1; D is undetermined. The V end was cut by 2 bases, the J end by 7 bases, with 6 bases between. The germline gives CDR1 SGHVS, CDR2 FQNEAQ. This CDR3 contains 12 residues.

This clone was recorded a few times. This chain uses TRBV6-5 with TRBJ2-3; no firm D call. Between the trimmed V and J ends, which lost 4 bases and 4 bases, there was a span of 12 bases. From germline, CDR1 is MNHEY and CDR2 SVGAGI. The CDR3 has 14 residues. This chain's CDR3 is CASSSPGLSDTQYF. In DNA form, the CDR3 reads TGTGCCAGCAGTTCCCCAGGATTATCAGATACGCAGTATTTT.

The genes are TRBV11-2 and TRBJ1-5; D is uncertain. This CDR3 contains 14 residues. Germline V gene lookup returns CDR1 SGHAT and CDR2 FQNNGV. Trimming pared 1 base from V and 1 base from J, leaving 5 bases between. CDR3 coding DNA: TGTGCCAGCAGCTTAGGTACCAGCAATCAGCCCCAGCATTTT. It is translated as CASSLGTSNQPQHF.

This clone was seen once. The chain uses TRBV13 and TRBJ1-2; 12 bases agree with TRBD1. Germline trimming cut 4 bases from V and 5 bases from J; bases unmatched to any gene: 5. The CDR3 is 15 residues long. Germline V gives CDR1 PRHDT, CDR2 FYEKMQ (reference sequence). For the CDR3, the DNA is TGTGCCAGCAGCTATGGGACAGGGGGCGAATATGGCTACACCTTC. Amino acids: CASSYGTGGEYGYTF. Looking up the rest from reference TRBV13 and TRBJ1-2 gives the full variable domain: AAGVIQSPRHLIKEKRETATLKCYPIPRHDTVYWYQQGPGQDPQFLISFYEKMQSDKGSIPDRFSAQQFSDYHSELNMSSLELGDSALYFCASSYGTGGEYGYTFGSGTRLTVV.

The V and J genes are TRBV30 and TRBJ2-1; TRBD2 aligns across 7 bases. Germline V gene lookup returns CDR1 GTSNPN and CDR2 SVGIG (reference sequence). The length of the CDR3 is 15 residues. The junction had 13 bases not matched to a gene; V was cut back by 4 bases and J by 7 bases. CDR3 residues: CAWILGEGQLNEQFF. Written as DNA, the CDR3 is TGTGCCTGGATCCTGGGGGAGGGCCAGTTGAATGAGCAGTTCTTC.

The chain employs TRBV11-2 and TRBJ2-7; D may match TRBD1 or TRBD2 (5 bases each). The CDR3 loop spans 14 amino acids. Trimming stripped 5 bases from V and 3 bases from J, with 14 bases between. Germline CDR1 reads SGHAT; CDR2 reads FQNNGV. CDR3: CASSPGPALYEQYF. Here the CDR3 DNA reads TGTGCCAGCAGCCCGGGGCCAGCGCTCTACGAGCAGTACTTC.

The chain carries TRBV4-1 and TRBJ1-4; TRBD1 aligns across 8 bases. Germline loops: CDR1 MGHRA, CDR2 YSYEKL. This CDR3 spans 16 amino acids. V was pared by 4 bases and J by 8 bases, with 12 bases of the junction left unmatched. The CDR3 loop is CASSPRGGQGWEKLFF. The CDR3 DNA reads TGCGCCAGCAGCCCCCGAGGAGGACAGGGTTGGGAAAAACTGTTTTTT.

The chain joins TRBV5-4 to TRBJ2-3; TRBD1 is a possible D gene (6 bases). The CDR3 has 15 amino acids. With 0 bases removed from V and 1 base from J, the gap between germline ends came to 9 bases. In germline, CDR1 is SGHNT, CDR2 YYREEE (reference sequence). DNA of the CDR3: TGTGCCAGCAGCTTGGGGGGGCGCCGCACAGATACGCAGTATTTT. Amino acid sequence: CASSLGGRRTDTQYF.

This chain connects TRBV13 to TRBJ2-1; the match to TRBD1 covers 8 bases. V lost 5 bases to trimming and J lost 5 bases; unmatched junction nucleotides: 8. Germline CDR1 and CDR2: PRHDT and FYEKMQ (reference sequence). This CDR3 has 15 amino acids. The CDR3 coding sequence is TGTGCCAGCAGCCCCGCGGCGGACAGGGACAATGAGCAGTTCTTC. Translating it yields CASSPAADRDNEQFF.

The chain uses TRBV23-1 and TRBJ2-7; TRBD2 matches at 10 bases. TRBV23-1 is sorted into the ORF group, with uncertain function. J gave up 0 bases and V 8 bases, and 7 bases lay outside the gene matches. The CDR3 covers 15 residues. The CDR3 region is CASPRLAGCSYEQYF. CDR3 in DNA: TGCGCCAGCCCCCGACTAGCGGGTTGCTCCTACGAGCAGTACTTC.

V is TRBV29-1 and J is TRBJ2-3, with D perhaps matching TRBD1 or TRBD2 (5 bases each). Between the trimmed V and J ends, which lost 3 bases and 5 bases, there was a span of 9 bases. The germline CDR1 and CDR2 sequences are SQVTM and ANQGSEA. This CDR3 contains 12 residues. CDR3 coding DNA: TGCAGCGTTGATCTGGGGGAAGATACGCAGTATTTT. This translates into CSVDLGEDTQYF.

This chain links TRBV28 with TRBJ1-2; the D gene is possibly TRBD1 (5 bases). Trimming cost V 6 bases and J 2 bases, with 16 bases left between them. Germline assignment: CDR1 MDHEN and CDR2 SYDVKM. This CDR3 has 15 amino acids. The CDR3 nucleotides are TGTGCCAGCAGACCCGGGACCTTGAAGAACTATGGCTACACCTTC. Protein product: CASRPGTLKNYGYTF.

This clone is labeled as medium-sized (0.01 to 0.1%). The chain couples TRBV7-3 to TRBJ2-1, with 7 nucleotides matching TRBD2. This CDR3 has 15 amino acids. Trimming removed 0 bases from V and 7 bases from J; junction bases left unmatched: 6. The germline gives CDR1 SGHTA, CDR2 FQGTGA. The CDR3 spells CASSLTLASGNEQFF. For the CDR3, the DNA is TGTGCCAGCAGCTTAACGTTGGCTAGCGGTAATGAGCAGTTCTTC. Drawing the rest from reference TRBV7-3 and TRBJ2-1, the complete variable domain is GAGVSQTPSNKVTEKGKYVELRCDPISGHTALYWYRQSLGQGPEFLIYFQGTGAADDSGLPNDRFFAVRPEGSVSTLKIQRTERGDSAVYLCASSLTLASGNEQFFGPGTRLTVL.

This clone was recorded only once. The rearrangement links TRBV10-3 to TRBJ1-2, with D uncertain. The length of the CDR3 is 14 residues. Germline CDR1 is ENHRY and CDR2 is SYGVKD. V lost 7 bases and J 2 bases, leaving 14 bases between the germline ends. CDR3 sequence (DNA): TGTGCCATCACTAAAGAGACGGGGAACTATGGCTACACCTTC. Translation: CAITKETGNYGYTF.

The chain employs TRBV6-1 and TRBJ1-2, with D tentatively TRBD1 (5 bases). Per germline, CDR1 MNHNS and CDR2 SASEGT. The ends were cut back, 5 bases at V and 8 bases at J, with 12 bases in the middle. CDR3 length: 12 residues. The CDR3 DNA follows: TGTGCCAGCAGTTGGACACTAAGGGGCTACACCTTC. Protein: CASSWTLRGYTF.

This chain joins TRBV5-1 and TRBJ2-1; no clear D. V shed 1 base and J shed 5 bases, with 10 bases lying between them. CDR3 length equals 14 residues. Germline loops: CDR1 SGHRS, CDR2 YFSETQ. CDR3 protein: CASSLTANNNEQFF. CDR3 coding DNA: TGCGCCAGCAGCTTGACAGCCAACAACAATGAGCAGTTCTTC.

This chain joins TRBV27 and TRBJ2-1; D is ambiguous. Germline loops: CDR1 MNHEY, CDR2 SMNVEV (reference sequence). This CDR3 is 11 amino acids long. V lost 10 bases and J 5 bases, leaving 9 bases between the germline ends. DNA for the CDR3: TGTGCCACCTTACAGAACAATGAGCAGTTCTTC. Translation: CATLQNNEQFF.

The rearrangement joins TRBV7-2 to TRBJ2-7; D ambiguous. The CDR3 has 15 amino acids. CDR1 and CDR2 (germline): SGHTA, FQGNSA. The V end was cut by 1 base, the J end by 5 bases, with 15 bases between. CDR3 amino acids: CASSLGQFSTDEQYF. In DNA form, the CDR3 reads TGTGCCAGCAGCTTAGGCCAGTTTTCGACGGACGAGCAGTACTTC.

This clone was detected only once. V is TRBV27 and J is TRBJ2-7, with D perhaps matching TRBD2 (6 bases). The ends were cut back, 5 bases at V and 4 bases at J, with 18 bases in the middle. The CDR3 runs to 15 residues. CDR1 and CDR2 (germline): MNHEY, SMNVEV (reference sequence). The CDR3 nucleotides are TGTGCCAGCAGTCTCACCGGGACTGGGGGGTACGAGCAGTACTTC. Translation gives CASSLTGTGGYEQYF.

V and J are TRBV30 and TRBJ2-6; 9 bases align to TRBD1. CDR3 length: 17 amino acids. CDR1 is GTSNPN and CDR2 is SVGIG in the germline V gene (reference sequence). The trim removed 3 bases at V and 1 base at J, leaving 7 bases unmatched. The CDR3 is CAWRGTGSFSGANVLTF. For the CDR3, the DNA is TGTGCCTGGAGGGGGACAGGGAGTTTTTCTGGGGCCAACGTCCTGACTTTC. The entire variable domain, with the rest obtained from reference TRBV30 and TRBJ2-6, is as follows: SQTIHQWPATLVQPVGSPLSLECTVEGTSNPNLYWYRQAAGRGLQLLFYSVGIGQISSEVPQNLSASRPQDRQFILSSKKLLLSDSGFYLCAWRGTGSFSGANVLTFGAGSRLTVL.

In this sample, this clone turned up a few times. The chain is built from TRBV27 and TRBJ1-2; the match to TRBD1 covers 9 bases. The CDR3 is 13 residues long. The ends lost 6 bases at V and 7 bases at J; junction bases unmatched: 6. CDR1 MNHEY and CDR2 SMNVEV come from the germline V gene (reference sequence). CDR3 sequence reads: CASRMGQGSGYTF. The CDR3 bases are TGTGCCAGCAGGATGGGACAGGGCAGTGGCTACACCTTC.